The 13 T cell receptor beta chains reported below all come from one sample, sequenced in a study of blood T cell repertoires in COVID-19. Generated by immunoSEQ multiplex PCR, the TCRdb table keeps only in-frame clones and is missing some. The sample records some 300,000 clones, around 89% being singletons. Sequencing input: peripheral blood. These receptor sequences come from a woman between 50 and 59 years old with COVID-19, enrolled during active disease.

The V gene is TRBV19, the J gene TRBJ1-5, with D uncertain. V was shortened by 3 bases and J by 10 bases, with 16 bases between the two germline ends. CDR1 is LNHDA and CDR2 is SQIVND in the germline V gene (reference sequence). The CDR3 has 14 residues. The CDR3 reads CASSIPGRGSPQHF. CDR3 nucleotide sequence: TGTGCCAGTAGTATTCCGGGCCGCGGGAGTCCCCAGCATTTT.

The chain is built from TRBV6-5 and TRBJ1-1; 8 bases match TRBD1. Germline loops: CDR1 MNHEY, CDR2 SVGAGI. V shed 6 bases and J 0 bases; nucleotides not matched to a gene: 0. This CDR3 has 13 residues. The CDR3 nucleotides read TGTGCCAGCAGGGACAGGGTGAACACTGAAGCTTTCTTT. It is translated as CASRDRVNTEAFF.

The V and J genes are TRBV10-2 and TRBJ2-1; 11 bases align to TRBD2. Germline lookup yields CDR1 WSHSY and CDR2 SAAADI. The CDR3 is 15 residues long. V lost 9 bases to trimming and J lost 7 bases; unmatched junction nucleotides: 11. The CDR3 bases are TGCGCCAGTTGTGATAGCGGGAGGGCCAGGAATGAGCAGTTCTTC. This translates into CASCDSGRARNEQFF.

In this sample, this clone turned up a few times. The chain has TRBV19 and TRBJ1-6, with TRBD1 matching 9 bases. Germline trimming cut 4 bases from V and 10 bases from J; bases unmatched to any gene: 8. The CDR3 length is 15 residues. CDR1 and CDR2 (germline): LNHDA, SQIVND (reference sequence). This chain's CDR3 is CASSTETGGGSPLHF. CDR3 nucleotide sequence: TGTGCCAGTAGTACGGAGACAGGGGGTGGATCACCCCTCCACTTT.

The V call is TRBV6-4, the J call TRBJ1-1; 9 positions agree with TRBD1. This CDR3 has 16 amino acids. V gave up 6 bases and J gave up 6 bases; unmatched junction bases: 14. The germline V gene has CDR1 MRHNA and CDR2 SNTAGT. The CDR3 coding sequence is TGTGCCAGCAGGGGAGCGACAGGGGGAGGATTTGCTGAAGCTTTCTTT. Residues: CASRGATGGGFAEAFF.

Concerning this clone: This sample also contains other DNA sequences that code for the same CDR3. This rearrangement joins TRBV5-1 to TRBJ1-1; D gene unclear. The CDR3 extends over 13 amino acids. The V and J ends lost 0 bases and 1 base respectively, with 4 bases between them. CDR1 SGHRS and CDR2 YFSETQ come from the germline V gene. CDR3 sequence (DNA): TGCGCCAGCAGCTTGGCGGGGAACACTGAAGCTTTCTTT. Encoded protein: CASSLAGNTEAFF.

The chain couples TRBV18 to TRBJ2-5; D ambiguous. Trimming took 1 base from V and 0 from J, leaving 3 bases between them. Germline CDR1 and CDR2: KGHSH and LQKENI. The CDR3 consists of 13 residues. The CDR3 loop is CASSPLNQETQYF. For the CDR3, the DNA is TGTGCCAGCTCACCACTCAACCAAGAGACCCAGTACTTC.

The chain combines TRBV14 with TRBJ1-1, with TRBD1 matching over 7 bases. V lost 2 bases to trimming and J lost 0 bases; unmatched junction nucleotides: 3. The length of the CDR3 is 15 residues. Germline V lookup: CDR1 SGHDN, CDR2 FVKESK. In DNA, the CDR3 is TGTGCCAGCAGCCAACACAGGGGCATGAACACTGAAGCTTTCTTT. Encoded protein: CASSQHRGMNTEAFF.

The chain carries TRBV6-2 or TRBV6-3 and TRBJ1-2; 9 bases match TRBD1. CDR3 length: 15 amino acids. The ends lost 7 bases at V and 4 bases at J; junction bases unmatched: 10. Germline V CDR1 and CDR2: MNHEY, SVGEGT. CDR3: CASTPTGGLFYGYTF. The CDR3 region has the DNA TGTGCCAGCACCCCGACAGGGGGTCTTTTCTATGGCTACACCTTC.

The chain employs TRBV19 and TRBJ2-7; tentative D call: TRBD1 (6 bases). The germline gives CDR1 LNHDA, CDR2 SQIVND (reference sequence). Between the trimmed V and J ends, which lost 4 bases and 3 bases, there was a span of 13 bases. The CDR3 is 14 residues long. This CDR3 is CASSTGQIYYEQYF. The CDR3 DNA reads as TGTGCCAGTAGTACCGGACAGATCTACTACGAGCAGTACTTC.

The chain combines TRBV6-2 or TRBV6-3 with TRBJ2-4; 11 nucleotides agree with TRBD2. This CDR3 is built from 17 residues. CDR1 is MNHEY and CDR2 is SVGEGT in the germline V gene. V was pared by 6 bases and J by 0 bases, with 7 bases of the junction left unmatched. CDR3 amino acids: CASSTGTSGLAKNIQYF. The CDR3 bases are TGTGCCAGCAGCACCGGGACTAGCGGCTTAGCCAAAAACATTCAGTACTTC.

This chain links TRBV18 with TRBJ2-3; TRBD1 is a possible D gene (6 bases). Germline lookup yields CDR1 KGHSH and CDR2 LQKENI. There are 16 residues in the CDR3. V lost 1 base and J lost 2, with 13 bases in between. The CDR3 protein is CASSPLTRGSTDTQYF. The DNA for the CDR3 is TGTGCCAGCTCACCACTGACAAGGGGGTCCACAGATACGCAGTATTTT.

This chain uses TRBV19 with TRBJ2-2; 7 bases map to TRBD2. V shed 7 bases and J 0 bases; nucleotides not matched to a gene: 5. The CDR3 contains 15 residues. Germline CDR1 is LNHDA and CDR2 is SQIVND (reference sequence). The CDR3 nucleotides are TGTGCCAGTACCTTGGGACTAACGAACACCGGGGAGCTGTTTTTT. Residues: CASTLGLTNTGELFF.